This note documents a single T cell receptor (beta chain) sequence. This clonotype was detected ten times or more. Its binding antigen is unknown. A read error may account for a junction end that differs from germline. This entry is derived from a study of T cells in Graves' hyperthyroidism and ophthalmopathy (dated by TCRdb to between 2019 and 2020). Study-level background: Peripheral blood was collected at initial diagnosis, before any treatment. TCR V-J signatures able to tell the groups apart were searched for in a discovery cohort of around 95 patients, of whom 40 to 45 had Graves' ophthalmopathy and about 55 had stable Graves' hyperthyroidism. Whether ophthalmopathy could be predicted prospectively was tested in an independent validation cohort made up of under 20 hyperthyroidism patients plus 17 patients who later progressed to ophthalmopathy. The roughly 100 discovery patients were divided at random into training and test sets in a 7:3 ratio. The study also compared thyroid tissue and blood T-cell repertoires from about 6 Graves' hyperthyroidism patients. After blood sampling, hyperthyroidism patients were treated with methimazole at a starting dose of 30 mg daily, and ophthalmopathy patients were treated with high-dose intravenous methylprednisolone. TCR Vbeta CDR3 sequencing of around 130 peripheral blood samples (under 45 ophthalmopathy, 75 to 80 hyperthyroidism and about 17 progressor patients) is reported in the paper.

TCR beta CDR3 regions were amplified from RNA transcripts. A first-round RT-PCR of the TCR CDR3 used the HTBI primer set with the Qiagen OneStep RT-PCR kit. Libraries were constructed in a second round of multiplex PCR, after which size selection and purification were carried out. Sequencing of the libraries was done on an Illumina HiSeq2000 using paired-end 100 bp reads. Concerning the study's data processing: SOAPnuke was used to process the raw data, throwing out any read that contained adapters or uncalled bases, had a mean Phred below 15, or lacked an exact constant-primer or identifier match. High-quality paired reads were merged using COPE v1.2.5, and each unique nucleotide sequence was defined as a clonotype. Clonotypes were aligned to IMGT TRBV, TRBD and TRBJ reference segments using MiTCR v1.1. Analysis was restricted to V-J combinations with a frequency above 0.0001, which covered over 98% of repertoires. The TCS score was defined as F50 (clonal expansion) divided by E x V (chaos), with BLOSUM62-based TCRdist calculated between CDR3 peptides within each V-J. Welch's t-statistics and random forest reduced 514 V-J features to 13, which were used in a naive Bayes classifier (R e1071). TCRdb reworked the public reads: Q25 trimming with fastp, MiXCR clone assembly, productive beta chains retained. Rows merge per CDR3 protein into single entries with the most common DNA and genes. The V and J calls reflect TCRdb's pipeline rather than the authors' work. For this sample there are 280,000 or so distinct CDR3 sequences; less than 30% appear just once. 25% to 30% of the sample is in the top ten clones.

Study-wide conclusions, independent of this receptor: In cross-validation, a model built on a 13 V-J signature told ophthalmopathy apart from stable hyperthyroidism with 87.88% sensitivity and about 81% specificity, and in testing the same model reached 80%/75%. In validation, the model predicted progression to ophthalmopathy a median of approximately 6.3 months before onset, with over 60% sensitivity and 72.22% specificity. No statistical method was used to set the sample size in advance, and investigators knew the group allocation. Most expanded thyroid clonotypes (frequency above 0.001) were also detected in blood, suggesting blood repertoires may reflect thyroid immune responses.

CDR1 SNHLY and CDR2 FYNNEI were looked up in the germline V gene. The CDR3 spans 13 residues, from the cysteine through the phenylalanine. The DNA shown is the 39-base CDR3, in frame from base 1. Hyperthyroidism patients were newly diagnosed, with disease duration under 2 months, and aged 18 to 65 years. The study excluded patients with uncontrolled infections, other autoimmune diseases, pregnancy or lactation. Diagnoses were established on the basis of clinical symptoms, serum thyroxine and TRAb, thyroid ultrasound, and orbital computed tomography. Blood from progressor patients was collected at the time of first diagnosis with hyperthyroidism, before any ophthalmopathy symptoms had appeared. Ficoll-Paque density gradient centrifugation was used to isolate PBMCs from about 9.4 ml of fresh peripheral blood. Progressor patients were first diagnosed with Graves' hyperthyroidism and then developed ophthalmopathy during follow-up. Total RNA was extracted using Trizol reagent, and RNA quality was assessed on an Agilent 2100 Bioanalyzer.

This clonotype was obtained from a middle-aged man with Graves' hyperthyroidism that later progressed to Graves' ophthalmopathy. The sequenced sample was blood. The chain uses TRBV2 and TRBJ2-7; TRBD1 might be the D gene, on 5 matching bases. The bases are TGTGCCGGCAGTGTTGGGCAGGGTGGCGAGCAGTACTTC. This translates into CAGSVGQGGEQYF.